This T cell receptor (beta chain) stems from a study of OX40 agonist ivuxolimab in advanced cancers. Study-level background: There were three patients with partial responses, one having hepatocellular carcinoma and two cutaneous melanoma.

TCRdb's table, derived via immunoSEQ multiplex PCR, lists solely in-frame clones and lacks some. The sample consists of approximately 81,000 clones, more than 70% of them appearing once. Trimming stripped 0 bases from V and 9 bases from J, with 21 bases between. From germline, CDR1 is MGHRA and CDR2 YSYEKL. The CDR3 extends over 17 amino acids. No patient had autoimmune disease or received systemic immunosuppression. The chain uses TRBV4-1 and TRBJ2-1, with D uncertain. The sample was CD4+ or CD8+ T cells sorted from blood, taken in a trial of the OX40 agonist ivuxolimab. The receptor was isolated from an adult with an advanced solid tumor such as melanoma, head and neck, liver or kidney cancer. Here the CDR3 reads CASSQEEQVGASVEQFF. The DNA for the CDR3 is TGCGCCAGCAGCCAAGAGGAGCAAGTTGGCGCATCGGTTGAGCAGTTCTTC.